These 7 T cell receptor beta chains were all obtained from the same sample, sequenced in a study of blood T cell repertoires in COVID-19. Profiling relied on immunoSEQ multiplex PCR, and the TCRdb table lists in-frame clones only, not all of them. The data show around 95,000 clones, approximately 84% seen once. Sequenced input: peripheral blood. The receptors originated from a man between 25 and 39 years old in a cohort sampled during active COVID-19.

The CDR3 here is CASRQGSYEQYF. The CDR3 nucleotides read TGTGCCAGCAGGCAGGGATCCTACGAGCAGTACTTC. V gene TRBV7-2 combines with J gene TRBJ2-7; a possible D gene is TRBD1 (5 bases). Trimming pared 6 bases from V and 1 base from J, leaving 7 bases between. Germline assignment: CDR1 SGHTA and CDR2 FQGNSA. This CDR3 is 12 amino acids long.

CDR3 protein: CASSGRQGNSYEQYF. Written as DNA, the CDR3 is TGTGCCAGCAGCGGAAGACAGGGGAACTCCTACGAGCAGTACTTC. This chain connects TRBV28 to TRBJ2-7; 8 nucleotides line up with TRBD1. The CDR3 is made up of 15 amino acids. Germline trimming cut 6 bases from V and 0 bases from J; bases unmatched to any gene: 7. Germline assignment: CDR1 MDHEN and CDR2 SYDVKM.

The chain combines TRBV10-3 with TRBJ2-1; D remains unclear. Trimming took off 6 bases at V and 0 bases at J, with 12 bases between the two ends. This CDR3 contains 15 residues. Germline V gene sequence: CDR1 ENHRY, CDR2 SYGVKD. CDR3 sequence reads: CAIRPLGDSYNEQFF. CDR3 coding DNA: TGTGCCATCAGGCCCCTTGGAGACTCCTACAATGAGCAGTTCTTC.

The chain joins TRBV7-8 to TRBJ2-5, with D possibly being TRBD1 (6 bases). The CDR3 contains 13 residues. CDR1 is SGHVS, CDR2 FQNEAQ, per germline. V lost 3 bases to trimming and J lost 4 bases, with 9 bases between them. In DNA, the CDR3 is TGTGCCAGCAGCTTGCCCAGGGGAGAGACCCAGTACTTC. As protein: CASSLPRGETQYF.

This clone appeared a few times. The CDR3 DNA sequence: TGTGCCACCGGACAGAATCAGTTCTACAATGAGCAGTTCTTC. Amino acids: CATGQNQFYNEQFF. The V gene is TRBV27, the J gene TRBJ2-1, with D perhaps TRBD1 (6 bases). Trimming removed 10 bases at V and 3 bases at J, with 16 bases between. The CDR3 runs 14 residues. Germline V gene sequence: CDR1 MNHEY, CDR2 SMNVEV (reference sequence).

The genes are TRBV19 and TRBJ1-2; possible D gene TRBD1, 6 bases. CDR3 length equals 14 residues. CDR1 and CDR2 (germline): LNHDA, SQIVND (reference sequence). V was clipped by 5 bases and J by 4 bases, with 14 bases between them. The CDR3 region has the DNA TGTGCCAGTAGTCAACAGGGAATCGGCTATGGCTACACCTTC. Amino acids: CASSQQGIGYGYTF.

The rearrangement uses TRBV10-3 and TRBJ1-3; a possible D gene is TRBD1 (5 bases). The CDR3 length is 13 residues. V was pared by 11 bases and J by 4 bases, with 15 bases between. The germline V gene encodes CDR1 ENHRY and CDR2 SYGVKD. The CDR3 here is CAVLQGFGNTIYF. CDR3 sequence (DNA): TGTGCCGTCCTCCAGGGATTCGGAAACACCATATATTTT.